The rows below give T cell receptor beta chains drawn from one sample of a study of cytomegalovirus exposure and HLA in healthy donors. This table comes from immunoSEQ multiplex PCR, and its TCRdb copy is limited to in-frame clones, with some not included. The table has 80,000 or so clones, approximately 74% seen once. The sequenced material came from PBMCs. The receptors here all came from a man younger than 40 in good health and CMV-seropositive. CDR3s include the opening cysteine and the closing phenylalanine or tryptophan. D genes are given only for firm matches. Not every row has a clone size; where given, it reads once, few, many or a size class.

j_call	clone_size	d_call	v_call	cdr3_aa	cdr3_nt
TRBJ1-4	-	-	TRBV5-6	CASSLRQGGAEKLFF	TGTGCCAGCAGCCTGCGGCAGGGAGGAGCTGAAAAACTGTTTTTT
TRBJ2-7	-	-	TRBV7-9	CASSLLGPEQYF	TGTGCCAGCAGCTTACTGGGGCCCGAGCAGTACTTC
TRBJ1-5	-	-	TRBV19	CASSPQGDQPQHF	TGTGCCAGTAGCCCCCAGGGTGATCAGCCCCAGCATTTT
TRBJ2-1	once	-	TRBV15	CATKYDGSAYNEQFF	TGTGCCACCAAATATGACGGGAGTGCCTACAATGAGCAGTTCTTC
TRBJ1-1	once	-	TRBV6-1	CASSARRQRNTEAFF	TGTGCCAGCAGTGCCCGTAGACAGAGGAACACTGAAGCTTTCTTT
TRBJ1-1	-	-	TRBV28	CASSLRAGYGVIAFF	TGTGCCAGCAGTTTGCGGGCCGGTTATGGGGTGATAGCTTTCTTT
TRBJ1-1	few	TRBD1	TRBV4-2	CASSLGRGQLNTEAFF	TGTGCCAGCAGTCTGGGAAGGGGACAGTTGAACACTGAAGCTTTCTTT
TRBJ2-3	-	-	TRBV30	CAWSLAADTQYF	TGTGCCTGGAGTCTCGCGGCAGATACGCAGTATTTT
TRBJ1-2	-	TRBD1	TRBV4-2	CASSQDRGQKTQNYGYTF	TGTGCCAGCAGCCAAGATCGGGGACAGAAAACTCAAAACTATGGCTACACCTTC
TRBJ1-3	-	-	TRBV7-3	CASSSTVSGNTIYF	TGTGCCAGCAGCTCGACAGTCTCTGGAAACACCATATATTTT
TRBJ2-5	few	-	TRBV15	CATSVGGADETQYF	TGTGCCACCAGCGTTGGGGGGGCCGATGAGACCCAGTACTTC
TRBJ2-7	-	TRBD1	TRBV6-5	CASTYSGGNHYEQYF	TGTGCCAGCACCTATTCAGGGGGAAATCACTACGAGCAGTACTTC
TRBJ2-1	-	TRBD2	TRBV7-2	CASSSFGGAGEQFF	TGTGCCAGCAGCTCATTCGGGGGGGCGGGGGAGCAGTTCTTC
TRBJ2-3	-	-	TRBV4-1	CASSQEPDLESSTDTQYF	TGCGCCAGCAGCCAAGAACCCGACCTGGAGTCTAGCACAGATACGCAGTATTTT
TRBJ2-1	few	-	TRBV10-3	CAISESKRVETYNEQFF	TGTGCCATCAGTGAGTCCAAGCGGGTCGAGACGTACAATGAGCAGTTCTTC
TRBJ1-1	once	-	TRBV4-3	CASSQDPGLNTEAFF	TGCGCCAGCAGCCAAGATCCCGGGTTGAACACTGAAGCTTTCTTT
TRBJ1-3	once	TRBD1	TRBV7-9	CASSLHAGGSGNTIYF	TGTGCCAGCAGCCTACACGCAGGGGGCAGTGGAAACACCATATATTTT
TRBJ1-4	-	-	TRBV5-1	CASAGQDAPEKLFF	TGCGCCAGCGCGGGGCAGGATGCGCCTGAAAAACTGTTTTTT
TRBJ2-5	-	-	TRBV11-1	CASSFGREKLGTQYF	TGTGCCAGCAGCTTCGGTAGAGAGAAGCTTGGGACCCAGTACTTC
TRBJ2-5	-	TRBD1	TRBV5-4	CASRPDRGIETQYF	TGTGCCAGCAGACCGGACAGGGGCATAGAGACCCAGTACTTC
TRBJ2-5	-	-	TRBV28	CASSLHSPETQYF	TGTGCCAGCAGTTTACACTCCCCGGAGACCCAGTACTTC
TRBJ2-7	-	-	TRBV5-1	CASSSFQGYEQYF	TGCGCCAGTAGCTCGTTCCAGGGCTACGAGCAGTACTTC
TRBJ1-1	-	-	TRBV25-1	CASLDRLNTEAFF	TGTGCCAGCCTTGACAGATTGAACACTGAAGCTTTCTTT
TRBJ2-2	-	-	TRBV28	CASTLPEPGELFF	TGTGCCAGCACCTTACCGGAGCCCGGGGAGCTGTTTTTT
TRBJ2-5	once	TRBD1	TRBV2	CASSEWDRQETQYF	TGTGCCAGCAGTGAGTGGGACAGACAAGAGACCCAGTACTTC
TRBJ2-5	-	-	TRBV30	CAWNSAGSQETQYF	TGTGCCTGGAACTCCGCAGGGTCTCAAGAGACCCAGTACTTC
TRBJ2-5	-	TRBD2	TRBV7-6	CASSSGTMVETQYF	TGTGCCAGCAGCTCGGGGACTATGGTCGAGACCCAGTACTTC
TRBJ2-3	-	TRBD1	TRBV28	CASFQGAIDTQYF	TGTGCCAGCTTTCAGGGGGCAATAGATACGCAGTATTTT
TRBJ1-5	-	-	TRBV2	CASSEQGTAGQPQHF	TGTGCCAGCAGTGAACAGGGCACGGCTGGGCAGCCCCAGCATTTT
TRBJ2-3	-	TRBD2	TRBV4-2	CASSQAPAGGSTDTQYF	TGTGCCAGCAGCCAAGCCCCAGCGGGGGGTAGCACAGATACGCAGTATTTT
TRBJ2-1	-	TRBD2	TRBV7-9	CASSRQTGGGYNEQFF	TGTGCCAGCAGCCGCCAGACTGGCGGGGGTTACAATGAGCAGTTCTTC
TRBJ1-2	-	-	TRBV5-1	CASSPPLGDYGYTF	TGCGCCAGCAGCCCCCCCCTAGGCGATTATGGCTACACCTTC
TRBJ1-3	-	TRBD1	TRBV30	CAWRVDRVHTIYF	TGTGCCTGGAGAGTTGACAGGGTTCACACCATATATTTT
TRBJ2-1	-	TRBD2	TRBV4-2	CASSQDEAGGYNEQFF	TGTGCCAGCAGCCAAGACGAAGCGGGAGGCTACAATGAGCAGTTCTTC
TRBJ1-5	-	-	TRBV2	CASSEVGGASNQPQHF	TGTGCCAGCAGTGAGGTAGGGGGTGCGAGCAATCAGCCCCAGCATTTT
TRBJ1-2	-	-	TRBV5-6	CASSLRRGGEGYTF	TGTGCCAGCAGCTTGCGGCGGGGGGGGGAAGGCTACACCTTC
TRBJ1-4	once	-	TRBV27	CASSFLGTEGEKLFF	TGTGCCAGCAGTTTCCTCGGAACAGAAGGTGAAAAACTGTTTTTT
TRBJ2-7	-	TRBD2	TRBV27	CASSPLPLLAGGRYEQYF	TGTGCCAGCAGTCCCCTCCCTCTACTAGCGGGAGGGCGCTACGAGCAGTACTTC
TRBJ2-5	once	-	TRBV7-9	CASSLTRDQETQYF	TGTGCCAGCAGCTTAACCCGGGACCAAGAGACCCAGTACTTC
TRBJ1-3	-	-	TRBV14	CASSPLGNTIYF	TGTGCCAGCAGCCCCTTGGGAAACACCATATATTTT
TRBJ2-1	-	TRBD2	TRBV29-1	CSVETSGDSSYNEQFF	TGCAGCGTGGAGACTAGCGGGGATTCCTCCTACAATGAGCAGTTCTTC
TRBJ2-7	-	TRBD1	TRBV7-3	CASGPTGGLGDEQYF	TGTGCCAGCGGTCCTACAGGGGGCCTTGGAGACGAGCAGTACTTC
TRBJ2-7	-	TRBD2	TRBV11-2	CASSLAGGWPYEQYF	TGTGCCAGCAGCTTGGCGGGAGGGTGGCCCTACGAGCAGTACTTC
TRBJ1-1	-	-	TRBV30	CAWRGDTEAFF	TGTGCCTGGAGGGGAGACACTGAAGCTTTCTTT
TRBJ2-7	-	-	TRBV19	CASSETGYEQYF	TGTGCCAGTAGTGAAACAGGGTACGAGCAGTACTTC
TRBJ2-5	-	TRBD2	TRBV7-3	CASSLQGGRGETQYF	TGTGCCAGCAGCCTCCAAGGCGGGAGAGGAGAGACCCAGTACTTC
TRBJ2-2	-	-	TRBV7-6	CASSFGDTGELFF	TGTGCCAGCAGCTTCGGAGATACCGGGGAGCTGTTTTTT
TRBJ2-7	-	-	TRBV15	CATGRSGQIYEQYF	TGTGCCACCGGTCGCTCGGGACAAATCTACGAGCAGTACTTC
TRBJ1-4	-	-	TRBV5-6	CASSFQGGHEKLFF	TGTGCCAGCAGCTTCCAGGGAGGGCATGAAAAACTGTTTTTT
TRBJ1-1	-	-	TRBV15	CATSREGPTEAFF	TGTGCCACCAGCAGAGAGGGGCCCACTGAAGCTTTCTTT
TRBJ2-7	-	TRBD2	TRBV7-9	CASSPSGSRNEQYF	TGTGCCAGCAGCCCAAGCGGGAGCCGGAACGAGCAGTACTTC
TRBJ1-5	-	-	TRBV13	CASSLGQSNQPQHF	TGTGCCAGCAGCTTAGGACAGAGCAATCAGCCCCAGCATTTT
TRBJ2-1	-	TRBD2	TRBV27	CASSLSGTSAYYNEQFF	TGTGCCAGCAGCCTCTCCGGGACTAGCGCCTACTACAATGAGCAGTTCTTC
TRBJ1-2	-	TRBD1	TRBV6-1	CAGGQGYGYTF	TGTGCCGGGGGACAGGGTTACGGCTACACCTTC
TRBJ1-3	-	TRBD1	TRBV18	CASSPGTGGRNTIYF	TGTGCCAGCTCACCCGGGACAGGGGGGAGAAACACCATATATTTT